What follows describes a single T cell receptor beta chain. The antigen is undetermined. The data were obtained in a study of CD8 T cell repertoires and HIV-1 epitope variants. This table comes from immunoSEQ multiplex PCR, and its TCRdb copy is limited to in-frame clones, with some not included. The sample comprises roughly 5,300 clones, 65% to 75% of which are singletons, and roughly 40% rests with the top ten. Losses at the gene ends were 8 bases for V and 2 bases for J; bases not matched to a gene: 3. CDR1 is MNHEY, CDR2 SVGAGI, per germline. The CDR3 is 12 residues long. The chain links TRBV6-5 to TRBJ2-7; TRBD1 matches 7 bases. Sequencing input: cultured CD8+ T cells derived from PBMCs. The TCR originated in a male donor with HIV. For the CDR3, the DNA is TGTGCCAGCGGGACAGAAGCCTACGAGCAGTACTTC. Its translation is CASGTEAYEQYF.